This entry concerns a single T cell receptor (beta chain). The source of the sample is a study of T cells after yellow fever vaccination. The CDR3 is made up of 12 amino acids. Germline lookup yields CDR1 SGHNT and CDR2 YENEEA. With 5 bases removed from V and 5 bases from J, the gap between germline ends came to 10 bases. TCRdb ran MiXCR on the 5' RACE reads and lists one entry per CDR3 protein. The sample holds approximately 340,000 distinct CDR3 sequences, more than 8.5% seen once. Material: PBMCs, obtained on the day of the first yellow fever vaccination. V gene TRBV11-3 combines with J gene TRBJ2-7; D is undetermined. This TCR derives from a man aged 18 to 29 who received the YFV17D yellow fever vaccine. The CDR3 DNA reads TGTGCCAGCAGCCCTAGTGGGGACGAGCAGTACTTC. Its protein product is CASSPSGDEQYF. Variable domain in full (rest from reference TRBV11-3 and TRBJ2-7): EAGVVQSPRYKIIEKKQPVAFWCNPISGHNTLYWYLQNLGQGPELLIRYENEEAVDDSQLPKDRFSAERLKGVDSTLKIQPAELGDSAVYLCASSPSGDEQYFGPGTRLTVT.